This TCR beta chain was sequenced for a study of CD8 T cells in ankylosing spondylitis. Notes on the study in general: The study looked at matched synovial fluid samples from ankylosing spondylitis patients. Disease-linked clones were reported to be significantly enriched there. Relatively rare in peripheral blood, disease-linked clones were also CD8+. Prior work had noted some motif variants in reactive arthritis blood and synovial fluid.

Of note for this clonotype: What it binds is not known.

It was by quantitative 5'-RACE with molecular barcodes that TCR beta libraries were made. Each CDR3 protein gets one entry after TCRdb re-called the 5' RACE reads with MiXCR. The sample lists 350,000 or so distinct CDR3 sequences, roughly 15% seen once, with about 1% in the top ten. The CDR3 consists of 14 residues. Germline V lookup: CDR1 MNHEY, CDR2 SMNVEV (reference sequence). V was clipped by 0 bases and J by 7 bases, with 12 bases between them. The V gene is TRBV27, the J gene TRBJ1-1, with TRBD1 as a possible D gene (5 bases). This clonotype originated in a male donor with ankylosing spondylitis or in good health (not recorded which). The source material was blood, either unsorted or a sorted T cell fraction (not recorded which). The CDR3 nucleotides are TGTGCCAGCAGTTTATCTCGGGGGAAGGGTGAAGCTTTCTTT. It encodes CASSLSRGKGEAFF.